These 29 T cell receptor beta chains originate from one sample sequenced in a study of vaccination and CD4 T cells after COVID-19. MiXCR was run by TCRdb on the PCR reads, yielding one entry per CDR3 protein. The sample yields around 28,000 distinct CDR3 sequences, roughly 51% seen once. The time point denotes: late sampling 161 to 241 days after vaccination in a few convalescent patients. This specimen consisted of CD4+ T cells from blood, obtained about 7 months after SARS-CoV-2 vaccination. Every receptor here comes from a human donor who had recovered from COVID-19.

This clonotype was detected only a few times. The rearrangement links TRBV19 to TRBJ2-2; 10 bases align to TRBD1. This CDR3 is 15 amino acids long. Trimming cost V 6 bases and J 4 bases; bases outside gene matches: 5. Germline V gives CDR1 LNHDA, CDR2 SQIVND (reference sequence). The CDR3 nucleotides read TGTGCCAGTAGGACAGGGGGCGATGCCACCGGGGAGCTGTTTTTT. This encodes CASRTGGDATGELFF.

A few counts support this clonotype. In DNA form, the CDR3 reads TGTGCCAGCAGCGAGGACAGGGAAGAGACCCAGTACTTC. This encodes CASSEDREETQYF. The chain couples TRBV7-2 to TRBJ2-5; 8 nucleotides line up with TRBD1. V lost 5 bases to trimming and J lost 3 bases; unmatched junction nucleotides: 2. CDR3 length: 13 amino acids. CDR1 and CDR2 from the germline V gene are SGHTA and FQGNSA.

The chain links TRBV6-4 to TRBJ2-7; possible D gene TRBD2, 5 bases. CDR3 length: 17 residues. Germline CDR1 reads MRHNA; CDR2 reads SNTAGT. The CDR3 here is CASHRGRERLCSYEQYF. Written as DNA, the CDR3 is TGTGCTTCTCACCGGGGTCGTGAGCGGCTATGCTCCTACGAGCAGTACTTC.

The rearrangement joins TRBV20-1 to TRBJ2-2; 7 bases align to TRBD1. The CDR3 is 15 amino acids. Germline values: CDR1 DFQATT, CDR2 SNEGSKA (reference sequence). Trimming removed 5 bases from V and 6 bases from J; junction bases left unmatched: 12. The CDR3 coding sequence is TGCAGTGCTCCCCGACAGGGTCGGAATGCCGGGGAGCTGTTTTTT. Protein product: CSAPRQGRNAGELFF.

The sample holds one count of this clonotype. The genes are TRBV14 and TRBJ2-5; D not resolved. The CDR3 runs 12 residues. V dropped 1 base and J dropped 5 bases, with 5 bases sitting between them. Germline CDR1 reads SGHDN; CDR2 reads FVKESK. In nucleotides, the CDR3 is TGTGCCAGCAGCCAAGGGGTCGAGACCCAGTACTTC. It encodes CASSQGVETQYF.

The J gene is TRBJ2-5, the V gene TRBV29-1; tentative D call: TRBD2 (5 bases). The V end lost 3 bases, the J end lost 0 bases, and 11 bases lay between the germline ends. Germline values: CDR1 SQVTM, CDR2 ANQGSEA. The CDR3 spans 14 residues. CDR3 region: CSVDGDYHQETQYF. The CDR3 DNA reads TGCAGCGTTGATGGTGACTACCACCAAGAGACCCAGTACTTC.

This chain joins TRBV6-1 and TRBJ2-1, with TRBD2 identical over 12 bases. The V segment lost 5 bases and the J segment 9 bases; nucleotides outside the gene matches: 14. The CDR3 length is 17 residues. Germline values: CDR1 MNHNS, CDR2 SASEGT. Here the CDR3 DNA reads TGTGCCAGCAGTCGGGGCGGACTAGCGGGAAGGGCGGGTGAGCAGTTCTTC. Its translation: CASSRGGLAGRAGEQFF.

V usage is TRBV10-3 and J usage is TRBJ2-7; perhaps TRBD1 as D (5 bases). Deletions cut 10 bases from V and 4 bases from J, with 26 bases between. The length of the CDR3 is 16 residues. From germline, CDR1 is ENHRY and CDR2 SYGVKD. For the CDR3, the DNA is TGTGCCACCCAAGCCGGAGAAGACAGCCGCAGGTACGAGCAGTACTTC. As protein: CATQAGEDSRRYEQYF.

The chain joins TRBV7-6 to TRBJ1-3; D remains ambiguous. The CDR3 extends over 14 amino acids. Looked up from germline, CDR1 is SGHVS and CDR2 is FNYEAQ. V dropped 4 bases and J dropped 2 bases, with 9 bases sitting between them. This CDR3 is CASSSGGAGNTIYF. The CDR3 coding sequence is TGTGCCAGCAGCTCCGGCGGGGCTGGAAACACCATATATTTT. Full variable domain (missing parts from reference TRBV7-6 and TRBJ1-3): GAGVSQSPRYKVTKRGQDVALRCDPISGHVSLYWYRQALGQGPEFLTYFNYEAQQDKSGLPNDRFSAERPEGSISTLTIQRTEQRDSAMYRCASSSGGAGNTIYFGEGSWLTVV.

By proportion, this clonotype is medium-sized (0.01 to 0.1%). The chain combines TRBV7-2 with TRBJ2-5; D gene uncertain. Germline CDR1 reads SGHTA; CDR2 reads FQGNSA. This CDR3 is built from 10 residues. Trimming removed 10 bases from V and 2 bases from J, with 5 bases in between. The CDR3 here is CATGQETQYF. CDR3 nucleotides: TGTGCCACCGGTCAAGAGACCCAGTACTTC.

In this sample, this clonotype is medium-sized (0.01 to 0.1%). The chain recombines TRBV20-1 with TRBJ1-5; a possible D gene is TRBD1 (5 bases). CDR1 and CDR2 from the germline V gene are DFQATT and SNEGSKA (reference sequence). The CDR3 has 14 amino acids. Deletions cut 1 base from V and 6 bases from J, with 13 bases between. DNA for the CDR3: TGCAGTGCTAGAGCCCTAGCGGGGGGTCAGCCCCAGCATTTT. Translated, it gives CSARALAGGQPQHF.

V usage is TRBV7-2 and J usage is TRBJ2-1; the match to TRBD2 covers 9 bases. CDR1 is SGHTA and CDR2 is FQGNSA in the germline V gene. V was pared by 1 base and J by 2 bases, with 6 bases of the junction left unmatched. CDR3 size: 17 residues. DNA for the CDR3: TGTGCCAGCAGCTTAGTTGCTAGCGGGAAGGCCTACAATGAGCAGTTCTTC. Protein sequence: CASSLVASGKAYNEQFF.

V and J are TRBV6-5 and TRBJ1-1; D is unclear. CDR3 length: 13 amino acids. Germline CDR1 is MNHEY and CDR2 is SVGAGI. Trimming cost V 0 bases and J 7 bases, with 9 bases left between them. CDR3 DNA: TGTGCCAGCAGTTACTCCGGCGGGCTTGAAGCTTTCTTT. This encodes CASSYSGGLEAFF.

This clonotype was seen a single time. J is TRBJ1-6 and V is TRBV20-1; 7 nucleotides align to TRBD1. The V segment lost 3 bases and the J segment 5 bases; nucleotides outside the gene matches: 4. Germline values: CDR1 DFQATT, CDR2 SNEGSKA (reference sequence). The CDR3 length is 14 residues. The CDR3 spells CSARDRRNNSPLHF. The CDR3 DNA reads as TGCAGTGCTAGGGACAGGAGAAATAATTCACCCCTCCACTTT.

J is TRBJ1-2 and V is TRBV6-5, with 7 bases that match TRBD1. This CDR3 comprises 16 residues. Germline V lookup: CDR1 MNHEY, CDR2 SVGAGI. With V trimmed by 2 bases and J by 3 bases, 9 bases remained unmatched. The chain's CDR3 is CASSYGSGGSDYGYTF. In nucleotides, the CDR3 is TGTGCCAGCAGTTACGGTTCAGGGGGATCCGACTATGGCTACACCTTC.

This chain connects TRBV11-3 to TRBJ2-3; TRBD2 aligns across 7 bases. This CDR3 has 16 residues. Losses at the gene ends were 5 bases for V and 5 bases for J; bases not matched to a gene: 13. Germline values: CDR1 SGHNT, CDR2 YENEEA. DNA of the CDR3: TGTGCCAGCAGCCAGCCCGGCGGGAGTGGCGGAGATACGCAGTATTTT. Translation: CASSQPGGSGGDTQYF.

V is TRBV20-1 and J is TRBJ2-5; 8 positions match TRBD2. Germline lookup yields CDR1 DFQATT and CDR2 SNEGSKA (reference sequence). Trimming removed 0 bases from V and 4 bases from J; junction bases left unmatched: 19. The CDR3 is 19 amino acids. The CDR3: CSARDGTWVGKRETETQYF. CDR3 in DNA: TGCAGTGCTAGAGACGGGACATGGGTTGGGAAGCGGGAGACAGAGACCCAGTACTTC.

The rearrangement links TRBV20-1 to TRBJ1-2, with D unclear. Germline lookup yields CDR1 DFQATT and CDR2 SNEGSKA (reference sequence). The CDR3 contains 14 residues. V was clipped by 6 bases and J by 4 bases, with 18 bases between them. The CDR3 region has the DNA TGCAGTGCCGGACTGCTGGCAGCGGGCTATGGCTACACCTTC. Protein sequence: CSAGLLAAGYGYTF.

J is TRBJ2-7 and V is TRBV20-1; D is undetermined. Germline CDR1 DFQATT, CDR2 SNEGSKA (reference sequence). The CDR3 totals 14 residues. Trimming left V 0 bases short and J 4 bases short, with 13 bases between. In DNA form, the CDR3 reads TGCAGTGCTAGAGATAGACGGTCCGGGTACGAGCAGTACTTC. Translating it yields CSARDRRSGYEQYF.

This clonotype turned up a few times. The chain carries TRBV7-8 and TRBJ2-3; D gene unclear. With 1 base removed from V and 6 bases from J, the gap between germline ends came to 14 bases. The CDR3 consists of 15 residues. Germline values: CDR1 SGHVS, CDR2 FQNEAQ. The CDR3 DNA sequence: TGTGCCAGCAGCTTAGGGTCAAGGAGAGAGGATACGCAGTATTTT. It codes for CASSLGSRREDTQYF.

As regards this clonotype: The junction differs from germline at one of its ends, possibly a read error. This sequence joins TRBV20-1 and TRBJ2-3; perhaps TRBD2 as D (6 bases). The germline gives CDR1 DFQATT, CDR2 SNEGSKA (reference sequence). The CDR3 spans 13 residues. The CDR3 DNA sequence: TGCAGTGCTAGAGATCCCCGCGGGACCACCAAGCCTTTT. Residues: CSARDPRGTTKPF.

The CDR3 DNA sequence: TGTGCCAGAAGCTTGATCGGTTTTGACGAGCAGTACTTC. It translates to CARSLIGFDEQYF. The V and J genes are TRBV5-3 and TRBJ2-7; D is unresolved. TRBV5-3 is assigned to the ORF class and has an uncertain function. The CDR3 contains 13 residues. Trimming removed 1 base at V and 5 bases at J, with 10 bases between.

This clonotype was detected a few times. DNA for the CDR3: TGTGCCAGCAGCCACCCGGGACAGGGGGTAGATACGCAGTATTTT. Its protein product is CASSHPGQGVDTQYF. The chain links TRBV7-9 to TRBJ2-3; the match to TRBD1 covers 11 bases. CDR1 and CDR2 (germline): SEHNR, FQNEAQ (reference sequence). After removal of 5 bases from V and 5 bases from J, the junction contained 6 bases not matched to a gene. CDR3 length equals 15 residues.

This clonotype occurred a few times. V is TRBV6-1 and J is TRBJ2-7, with D tentatively TRBD2 (6 bases). CDR1 and CDR2 from the germline V gene are MNHNS and SASEGT. The V end lost 5 bases, the J end lost 4 bases, and 18 bases lay between the germline ends. This CDR3 region has 15 residues. The DNA for the CDR3 is TGTGCCAGCAGTAACACCGGACTCGGAGGGTACGAGCAGTACTTC. Protein product: CASSNTGLGGYEQYF.

This chain joins TRBV6-1 and TRBJ2-7; TRBD2 matches 14 bases. Trimming took 6 bases from V and 4 from J; bases not matched to a gene: 20. This CDR3 spans 20 amino acids. The germline CDR1 and CDR2 sequences are MNHNS and SASEGT. The CDR3 DNA reads TGTGCCAGCAGGGACACTAATTTTCGACTAGCGGGAGGGCCACGGTACGAGCAGTACTTC. Its translation: CASRDTNFRLAGGPRYEQYF.

This clonotype came up a few times. The rearrangement uses TRBV10-1 and TRBJ1-6; the match to TRBD1 covers 10 bases. J gave up 10 bases and V 11 bases, and 11 bases lay outside the gene matches. Germline V gene sequence: CDR1 WNHNN, CDR2 SYGVQD (reference sequence). CDR3 length equals 14 residues. The CDR3 sequence is CADLGQGRGSPLHF. CDR3 bases: TGCGCCGACTTGGGACAGGGGCGAGGATCACCCCTCCACTTT.

This clonotype was recorded once. V usage is TRBV20-1 and J usage is TRBJ1-3, with D tentatively TRBD1 (5 bases). The germline gives CDR1 DFQATT, CDR2 SNEGSKA (reference sequence). The CDR3 covers 15 residues. Trimming stripped 6 bases from V and 1 base from J, with 16 bases between. CDR3 bases: TGCAGTGCATCTCAGGGATTAGGATCTGGAAACACCATATATTTT. Protein: CSASQGLGSGNTIYF.

In this sample, this clonotype turned up once. The chain recombines TRBV7-9 with TRBJ2-3; tentatively, D is TRBD1 or TRBD2 (6 bases each). The CDR3 has 16 residues. V was cut by 3 bases and J by 2 bases, with 15 bases left in between. Germline lookup yields CDR1 SEHNR and CDR2 FQNEAQ (reference sequence). The CDR3 DNA reads as TGTGCCAGCAGCTTTGGGGGCGGGCGGGACACAGATACGCAGTATTTT. This codes for CASSFGGGRDTDTQYF. The full variable domain, completed using reference TRBV7-9 and TRBJ2-3, is DTGVSQNPRHKITKRGQNVTFRCDPISEHNRLYWYRQTLGQGPEFLTYFQNEAQLEKSRLLSDRFSAERPKGSFSTLEIQRTEQGDSAMYLCASSFGGGRDTDTQYFGPGTRLTVL.

The chain combines TRBV7-9 with TRBJ1-3, with D uncertain. V was pared by 4 bases and J by 5 bases, with 18 bases between. Per the germline V gene, CDR1 is SEHNR and CDR2 is FQNEAQ (reference sequence). This CDR3 has 16 residues. The CDR3 nucleotides read TGTGCCAGCAGCTGGGATAACACGGCCGGTCGAAACACCATATATTTT. It yields the protein CASSWDNTAGRNTIYF.